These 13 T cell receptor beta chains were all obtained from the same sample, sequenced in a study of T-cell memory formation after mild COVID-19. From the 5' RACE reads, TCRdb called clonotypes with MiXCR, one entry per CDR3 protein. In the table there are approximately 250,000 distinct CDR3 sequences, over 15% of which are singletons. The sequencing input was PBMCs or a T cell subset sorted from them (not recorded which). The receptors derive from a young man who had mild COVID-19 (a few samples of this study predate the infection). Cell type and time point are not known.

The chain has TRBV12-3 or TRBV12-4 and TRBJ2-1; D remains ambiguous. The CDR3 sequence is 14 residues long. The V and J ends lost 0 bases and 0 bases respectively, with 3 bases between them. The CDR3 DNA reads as TGTGCCAGCAGTTTAGCGAGCTCCTACAATGAGCAGTTCTTC. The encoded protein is CASSLASSYNEQFF.

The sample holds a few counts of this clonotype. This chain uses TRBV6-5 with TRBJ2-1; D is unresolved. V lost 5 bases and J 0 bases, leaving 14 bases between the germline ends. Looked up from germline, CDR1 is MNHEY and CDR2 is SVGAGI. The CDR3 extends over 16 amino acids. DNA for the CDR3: TGTGCCAGCAGTCCTTGGACGGCGAGCTCCTACAATGAGCAGTTCTTC. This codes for CASSPWTASSYNEQFF.

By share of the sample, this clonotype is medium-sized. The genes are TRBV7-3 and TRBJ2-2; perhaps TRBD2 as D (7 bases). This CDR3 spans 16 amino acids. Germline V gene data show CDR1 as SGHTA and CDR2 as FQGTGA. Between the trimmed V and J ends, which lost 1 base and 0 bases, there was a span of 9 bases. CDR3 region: CASSLRGGSNTGELFF. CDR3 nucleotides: TGTGCCAGCAGCTTAAGGGGGGGCTCGAACACCGGGGAGCTGTTTTTT.

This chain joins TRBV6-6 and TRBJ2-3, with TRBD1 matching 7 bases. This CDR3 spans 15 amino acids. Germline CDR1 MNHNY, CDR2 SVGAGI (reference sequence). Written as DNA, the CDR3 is TGTGCAGTGGGGAAAGGACAGGAACCCACAGATACGCAGTATTTT. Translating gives CAVGKGQEPTDTQYF.

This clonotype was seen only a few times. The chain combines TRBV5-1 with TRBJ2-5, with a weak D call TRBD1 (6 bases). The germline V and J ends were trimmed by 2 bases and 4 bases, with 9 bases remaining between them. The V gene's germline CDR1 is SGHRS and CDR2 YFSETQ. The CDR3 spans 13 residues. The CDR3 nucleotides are TGCGCCAGCAGCTTTCCACAGGGAGAGACCCAGTACTTC. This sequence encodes CASSFPQGETQYF.

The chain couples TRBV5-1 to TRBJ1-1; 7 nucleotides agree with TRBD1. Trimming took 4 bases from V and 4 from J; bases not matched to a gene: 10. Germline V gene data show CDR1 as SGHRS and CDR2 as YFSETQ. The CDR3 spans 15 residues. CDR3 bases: TGCGCCAGCAGCCTTGGACAGGCCTGGGGCACTGAAGCTTTCTTT. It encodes CASSLGQAWGTEAFF.

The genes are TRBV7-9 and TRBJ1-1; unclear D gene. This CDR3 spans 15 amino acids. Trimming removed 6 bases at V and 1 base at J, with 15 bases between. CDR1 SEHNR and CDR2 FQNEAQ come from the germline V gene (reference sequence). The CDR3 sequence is CASRTREQPNTEAFF. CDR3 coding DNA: TGTGCCAGCAGAACACGGGAACAGCCGAACACTGAAGCTTTCTTT.

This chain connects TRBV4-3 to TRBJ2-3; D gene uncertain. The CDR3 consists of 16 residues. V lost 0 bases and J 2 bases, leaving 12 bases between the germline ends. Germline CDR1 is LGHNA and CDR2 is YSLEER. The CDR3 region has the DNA TGCGCCAGCAGCCAAGATCGACGGCAGTACACAGATACGCAGTATTTT. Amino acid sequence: CASSQDRRQYTDTQYF.

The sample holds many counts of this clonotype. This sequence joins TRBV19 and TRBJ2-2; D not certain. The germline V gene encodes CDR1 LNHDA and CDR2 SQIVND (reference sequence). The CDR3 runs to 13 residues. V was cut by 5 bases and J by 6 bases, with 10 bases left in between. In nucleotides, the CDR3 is TGTGCCAGTAGTGAAAGTAGGGCCGGGGAGCTGTTTTTT. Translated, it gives CASSESRAGELFF.

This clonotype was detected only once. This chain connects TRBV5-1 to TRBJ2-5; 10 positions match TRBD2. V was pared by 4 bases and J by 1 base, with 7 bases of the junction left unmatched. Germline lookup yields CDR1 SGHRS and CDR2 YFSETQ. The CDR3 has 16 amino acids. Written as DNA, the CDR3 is TGCGCCAGCAGCGGATTAGCGGGGGGCCTCCAAGAGACCCAGTACTTC. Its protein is CASSGLAGGLQETQYF.

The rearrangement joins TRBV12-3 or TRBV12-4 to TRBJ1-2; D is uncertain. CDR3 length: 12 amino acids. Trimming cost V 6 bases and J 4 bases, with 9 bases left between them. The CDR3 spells CASSPIPYGYTF. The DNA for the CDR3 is TGTGCCAGCAGCCCCATTCCCTATGGCTACACCTTC.

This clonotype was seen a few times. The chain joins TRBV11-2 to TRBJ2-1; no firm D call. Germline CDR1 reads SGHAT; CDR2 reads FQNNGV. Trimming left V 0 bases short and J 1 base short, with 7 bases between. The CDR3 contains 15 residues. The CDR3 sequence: CASSLELLSYNEQFF. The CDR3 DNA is TGTGCCAGCAGCTTAGAGCTCCTGTCCTACAATGAGCAGTTCTTC.

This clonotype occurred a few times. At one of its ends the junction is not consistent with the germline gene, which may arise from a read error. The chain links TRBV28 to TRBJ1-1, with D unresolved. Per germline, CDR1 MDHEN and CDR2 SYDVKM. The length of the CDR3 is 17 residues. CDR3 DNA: TGTGCCAGCAGTTTATCCCAGACCAATTTGATGAACACTGGAGCTTTCTTT. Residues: CASSLSQTNLMNTGAFF. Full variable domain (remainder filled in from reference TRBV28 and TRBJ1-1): DVKVTQSSRYLVKRTGEKVFLECVQDMDHENMFWYRQDPGLGLRLIYFSYDVKMKEKGDIPEGYSVSREKKERFSLILESASTNQTSMYLCASSLSQTNLMNTGAFFGQGTRLTVV.